What follows are 20 T cell receptor beta chains derived from one specimen sequenced in a study of blood T cell repertoires in COVID-19. Sequencing was performed with immunoSEQ multiplex PCR; in TCRdb, only in-frame clones are kept and a portion is missing. Of around 250,000 clones listed, approximately 89% were seen once; the top ten hold approximately 2.9%. Sequenced material: PBMCs or T cells enriched from blood (not recorded which). These receptors originate from a man in his forties who had been exposed to COVID-19.

The rearrangement links TRBV28 to TRBJ1-1; 7 bases align to TRBD1. After removal of 6 bases from V and 2 bases from J, the junction contained 6 bases not matched to a gene. This CDR3 region has 14 residues. Germline CDR1 is MDHEN and CDR2 is SYDVKM. The CDR3, as DNA: TGTGCCAGCAGGCCAGGGGGACTCAACACTGAAGCTTTCTTT. Protein: CASRPGGLNTEAFF. The variable domain in full, with the rest retrieved from reference TRBV28 and TRBJ1-1, is DVKVTQSSRYLVKRTGEKVFLECVQDMDHENMFWYRQDPGLGLRLIYFSYDVKMKEKGDIPEGYSVSREKKERFSLILESASTNQTSMYLCASRPGGLNTEAFFGQGTRLTVV.

The chain has TRBV4-1 and TRBJ2-7, with D perhaps TRBD2 (5 bases). V lost 6 bases and J lost 2, with 11 bases in between. Looked up from germline, CDR1 is MGHRA and CDR2 is YSYEKL. This CDR3 has 13 residues. This CDR3 reads CASREVTPYEQYF. As DNA, the CDR3 is TGCGCCAGCAGGGAGGTGACGCCCTACGAGCAGTACTTC.

The chain couples TRBV7-3 to TRBJ2-2, with 8 bases lining up with TRBD2. The CDR3 is made up of 15 amino acids. Germline V CDR1 and CDR2: SGHTA, FQGTGA. The V gene end was trimmed by 2 bases and the J gene end by 1 base; junction bases not matched to a gene: 0. The CDR3 DNA is TGTGCCAGCAGCTTAGCGGGAGGGAACACCGGGGAGCTGTTTTTT. Protein sequence: CASSLAGGNTGELFF.

This sequence joins TRBV6-5 and TRBJ2-1, with 11 bases fitting TRBD2. Trimming cost V 3 bases and J 8 bases; bases outside gene matches: 0. The CDR3 runs to 13 residues. Germline assignment: CDR1 MNHEY and CDR2 SVGAGI. CDR3 in DNA: TGTGCCAGCAGTTATAGCGGGAGGGATGAGCAGTTCTTC. Translated: CASSYSGRDEQFF.

V and J are TRBV7-2 and TRBJ1-5; perhaps TRBD1 as D (5 bases). Germline lookup yields CDR1 SGHTA and CDR2 FQGNSA. CDR3 length: 13 amino acids. Between the trimmed V and J ends, which lost 5 bases and 6 bases, there was a span of 11 bases. CDR3 sequence: CASSTRVGQPQHF. The DNA for the CDR3 is TGTGCCAGCAGCACCAGGGTCGGTCAGCCCCAGCATTTT. The full variable domain, completed using reference TRBV7-2 and TRBJ1-5, is GAGVSQSPSNKVTEKGKDVELRCDPISGHTALYWYRQSLGQGLEFLIYFQGNSAPDKSGLPSDRFSAERTGGSVSTLTIQRTQQEDSAVYLCASSTRVGQPQHFGDGTRLSIL.

V usage is TRBV10-2 and J usage is TRBJ1-5; D call uncertain. Germline V gene data show CDR1 as WSHSY and CDR2 as SAAADI. V lost 8 bases and J lost 2, with 13 bases in between. The CDR3 is made up of 14 amino acids. The CDR3 protein is CASSQAGGNQPQHF. DNA of the CDR3: TGCGCCAGCTCCCAGGCGGGTGGCAATCAGCCCCAGCATTTT.

V usage is TRBV7-2 and J usage is TRBJ2-5; a weak D match, TRBD2 (5 bases). Germline V gene data show CDR1 as SGHTA and CDR2 as FQGNSA. Between the trimmed V and J ends, which lost 6 bases and 2 bases, there was a span of 13 bases. This CDR3 contains 14 residues. Here the CDR3 reads CASRTPGSQETQYF. The CDR3 nucleotides read TGTGCCAGCAGAACACCGGGATCACAAGAGACCCAGTACTTC.

The chain is built from TRBV9 and TRBJ2-7; 7 nucleotides line up with TRBD1. The CDR3 runs 14 residues. Losses at the gene ends were 0 bases for V and 5 bases for J; bases not matched to a gene: 5. CDR1 and CDR2 (germline): SGDLS, YYNGEE. CDR3 nucleotides: TGTGCCAGCAGCGTAGGGGTAGGGGGCGACGAGCAGTACTTC. It encodes CASSVGVGGDEQYF.

The rearrangement links TRBV4-1 to TRBJ1-2; tentative D call: TRBD1 (5 bases). This CDR3 contains 14 residues. V gave up 4 bases and J gave up 6 bases, with 15 bases separating them. Germline CDR1 MGHRA, CDR2 YSYEKL. CDR3 sequence (DNA): TGCGCCAGCAGCCCCTTTTTGGAACAGGATGGCTACACCTTC. This codes for CASSPFLEQDGYTF.

This clone was detected only once. V gene TRBV6-6 combines with J gene TRBJ2-7, with 12 bases lining up with TRBD1. Per germline, CDR1 MNHNY and CDR2 SVGAGI (reference sequence). The length of the CDR3 is 15 residues. V lost 6 bases, J lost 3 bases, and 6 bases stayed unmatched. The CDR3 coding sequence is TGTGCCAGCAGACCAGGGACAGGGGGCGTCTACGAGCAGTACTTC. Residues: CASRPGTGGVYEQYF.

This clone appeared once. V is TRBV11-2 and J is TRBJ2-3; 10 bases are shared with TRBD2. Losses at the gene ends were 9 bases for V and 10 bases for J; bases not matched to a gene: 16. The germline V gene encodes CDR1 SGHAT and CDR2 FQNNGV. The CDR3 has 15 residues. Here the CDR3 reads CARGEREGVVRAQYF. For the CDR3, the DNA is TGTGCCAGGGGTGAGCGGGAGGGTGTGGTTCGGGCGCAGTATTTT.

The J gene is TRBJ2-1, the V gene TRBV25-1; D gene unclear. Per the germline V gene, CDR1 is MGHDK and CDR2 is SYGVNS. There are 12 residues in the CDR3. With 2 bases removed from V and 9 bases from J, the gap between germline ends came to 8 bases. The DNA of the CDR3 is TGTGCCAGCAGTGAAGTTAGTCCTGAGCAGTTCTTC. It is translated as CASSEVSPEQFF.

The rearrangement uses TRBV5-1 and TRBJ1-1; D possibly corresponds to TRBD1 (5 bases). CDR3 length: 15 amino acids. Germline-derived CDR1 and CDR2 are SGHRS and YFSETQ. V was trimmed by 0 bases and J by 3 bases, leaving 12 bases between them. The CDR3 coding sequence is TGCGCCAGCAGCTTGGCGGGGGATACGTACACTGAAGCTTTCTTT. Its protein product is CASSLAGDTYTEAFF.

The V gene is TRBV28, the J gene TRBJ2-5; the match to TRBD2 covers 12 bases. V shed 5 bases and J 6 bases; nucleotides not matched to a gene: 10. The CDR3 loop spans 16 amino acids. Germline V gene sequence: CDR1 MDHEN, CDR2 SYDVKM. The CDR3 sequence: CASSTRLAGVVQTQYF. CDR3 DNA sequence: TGTGCCAGCAGTACCCGACTAGCGGGAGTGGTGCAGACCCAGTACTTC.

This chain uses TRBV16 with TRBJ2-5; 10 positions match TRBD2. With 2 bases clipped from V and 4 bases from J, the junction kept 4 bases outside the gene matches. CDR1 and CDR2 (germline): KGHSY, FQNENV. The CDR3 extends over 15 amino acids. The CDR3 loop reads CASSQTLAGGETQYF. For the CDR3, the DNA is TGTGCCAGCAGCCAAACCTTAGCGGGAGGAGAGACCCAGTACTTC.

J is TRBJ1-3 and V is TRBV11-3, with D possibly being TRBD1 (6 bases). With 4 bases removed from V and 0 bases from J, the gap between germline ends came to 13 bases. Germline CDR1 SGHNT, CDR2 YENEEA. The CDR3 extends over 16 amino acids. As DNA, the CDR3 is TGTGCCAGCAGCTATATGGGACACAACTCTGGAAACACCATATATTTT. This encodes CASSYMGHNSGNTIYF.

The J gene is TRBJ1-4, the V gene TRBV3-1 (or the pseudogene TRBV3-2); 7 bases fit TRBD1. V was clipped by 4 bases and J by 7 bases; unmatched bases: 15. Germline CDR1 is LGHDT and CDR2 is YNNKEL (reference sequence). CDR3 size: 17 residues. CDR3 sequence (DNA): TGTGCCAGCAGCCCAGCCAATCCAGGGGGAGACGCTGAAAAACTGTTTTTT. It encodes CASSPANPGGDAEKLFF.

This clone was recorded once. This chain links TRBV30 with TRBJ1-5, with D tentatively TRBD1 (5 bases). Trimming left V 2 bases short and J 6 bases short, with 11 bases between. The CDR3 spans 13 residues. CDR1 and CDR2 from the germline V gene are GTSNPN and SVGIG (reference sequence). The CDR3 reads CAWSSGLGQPQHF. CDR3 nucleotides: TGTGCCTGGAGTTCAGGGTTAGGTCAGCCCCAGCATTTT.

The chain combines TRBV7-9 with TRBJ1-1; 10 bases agree with TRBD1. CDR3 size: 14 residues. Trimming took 4 bases from V and 4 from J; bases not matched to a gene: 3. In germline, CDR1 is SEHNR, CDR2 FQNEAQ (reference sequence). As DNA, the CDR3 is TGTGCCAGCAGCTCGGGACAGGGGTCCACTGAAGCTTTCTTT. It translates to CASSSGQGSTEAFF.

CDR3 amino acids: CASSLTSGRETQYF. CDR3 bases: TGTGCCAGCAGTTTGACTAGCGGGAGAGAGACCCAGTACTTC. V is TRBV28 and J is TRBJ2-5; the match to TRBD2 covers 12 bases. Germline assignment: CDR1 MDHEN and CDR2 SYDVKM. CDR3 length equals 14 residues. V was clipped by 3 bases and J by 4 bases; unmatched bases: 0.